These 24 T cell receptor beta chains were all obtained from the same sample, sequenced in a study of T cell clonotyping in hematopoietic cell transplantation. Profiling relied on immunoSEQ multiplex PCR, and the TCRdb table lists in-frame clones only, not all of them. The sample carries roughly 40,000 clones, approximately 94% recorded once. The sample taken for sequencing was peripheral blood mononuclear cells. The source is a woman aged 50 to 65 in good health. Some clones in this sample may be carry-over from other donors' samples.

The rearrangement uses TRBV7-9 and TRBJ1-1; 9 nucleotides agree with TRBD1. Looked up from germline, CDR1 is SEHNR and CDR2 is FQNEAQ (reference sequence). After removal of 5 bases from V and 1 base from J, the junction contained 8 bases not matched to a gene. This CDR3 is built from 16 residues. The CDR3: CASSTYRGRGNTEAFF. DNA of the CDR3: TGTGCCAGCAGCACGTACAGGGGGCGCGGGAACACTGAAGCTTTCTTT.

Only one count was recorded for this clone. This chain joins TRBV5-4 and TRBJ2-7; 8 positions match TRBD2. Germline assignment: CDR1 SGHNT and CDR2 YYREEE (reference sequence). V trimming: 4 bases; J trimming: 5 bases; junction bases outside the gene matches: 11. This CDR3 region has 15 residues. In DNA form, the CDR3 reads TGTGCCAGCAGCCCAGGGCGGGGGGCACCGAACGAGCAGTACTTC. Encoded protein: CASSPGRGAPNEQYF.

Here the CDR3 reads CASSGMDRGNQPQHF. In nucleotides, the CDR3 is TGTGCCAGTAGTGGTATGGACAGGGGGAATCAGCCCCAGCATTTT. This chain uses TRBV19 with TRBJ1-5, with 10 bases lining up with TRBD1. Germline V gene data show CDR1 as LNHDA and CDR2 as SQIVND (reference sequence). V gave up 5 bases and J gave up 4 bases; unmatched junction bases: 5. The CDR3 has 15 amino acids.

The V and J genes are TRBV7-2 and TRBJ1-2, with TRBD1 identical over 10 bases. Germline values: CDR1 SGHTA, CDR2 FQGNSA. The CDR3 covers 15 residues. The ends lost 3 bases at V and 2 bases at J; junction bases unmatched: 3. Here the CDR3 reads CASSFLTGGNYGYTF. The CDR3 nucleotides read TGTGCCAGCAGCTTCTTGACAGGGGGCAACTATGGCTACACCTTC.

The V gene is TRBV9, the J gene TRBJ2-1; TRBD2 is a possible D gene (6 bases). Per germline, CDR1 SGDLS and CDR2 YYNGEE. Between the trimmed V and J ends, which lost 0 bases and 7 bases, there was a span of 11 bases. The CDR3 consists of 14 residues. CDR3 nucleotides: TGTGCCAGCAGCGTAGGTACCGCGGGGAATGAGCAGTTCTTC. It is translated as CASSVGTAGNEQFF. The full variable domain, with the rest looked up from reference TRBV9 and TRBJ2-1, is DSGVTQTPKHLITATGQRVTLRCSPRSGDLSVYWYQQSLDQGLQFLIQYYNGEERAKGNILERFSAQQFPDLHSELNLSSLELGDSALYFCASSVGTAGNEQFFGPGTRLTVL.

The chain has TRBV11-1 and TRBJ2-3; 10 bases are shared with TRBD2. CDR1 is SGHAT, CDR2 FQDESV, per germline (reference sequence). There are 17 residues in the CDR3. Unmatched junction bases numbered 14, after V lost 8 bases and J lost 3 bases. The chain's CDR3 is CASGLSSGGAGTDTQYF. The CDR3 DNA is TGTGCCAGCGGCCTCTCCAGCGGGGGGGCGGGGACAGATACGCAGTATTTT. The complete variable domain, with remaining parts taken from reference TRBV11-1 and TRBJ2-3, reads EAEVAQSPRYKITEKSQAVAFWCDPISGHATLYWYRQILGQGPELLVQFQDESVVDDSQLPKDRFSAERLKGVDSTLKIQPAELGDSAMYLCASGLSSGGAGTDTQYFGPGTRLTVL.

This clone was picked up one time. The chain recombines TRBV19 with TRBJ2-5; D unclear. Germline CDR1 LNHDA, CDR2 SQIVND (reference sequence). Trimming took off 5 bases at V and 1 base at J, with 8 bases between the two ends. The CDR3 is made up of 13 amino acids. The CDR3 DNA reads as TGTGCCAGTAGTTTCGGGCCCCAAGAGACCCAGTACTTC. It specifies CASSFGPQETQYF.

This clone was seen just once. The rearrangement uses TRBV14 and TRBJ2-7, with 9 bases identical to TRBD1. J gave up 1 base and V 4 bases, and 5 bases lay outside the gene matches. CDR3 size: 15 residues. CDR1 is SGHDN, CDR2 FVKESK, per germline. CDR3 nucleotide sequence: TGTGCCAGCAGCCCCTTGGGGACAGGGTCCTACGAGCAGTACTTC. Translation: CASSPLGTGSYEQYF. Combining the CDR3 with reference TRBV14 and TRBJ2-7 gives the whole variable domain EAGVTQFPSHSVIEKGQTVTLRCDPISGHDNLYWYRRVMGKEIKFLLHFVKESKQDESGMPNNRFLAERTGGTYSTLKVQPAELEDSGVYFCASSPLGTGSYEQYFGPGTRLTVT.

This rearrangement joins TRBV6-1 to TRBJ2-5; 8 bases line up with TRBD1. Trimming removed 6 bases from V and 6 bases from J; junction bases left unmatched: 6. The CDR3 runs 13 residues. Per germline, CDR1 MNHNS and CDR2 SASEGT. CDR3 loop: CASRNGQGQTQYF. In DNA, the CDR3 is TGTGCCAGCAGAAACGGACAGGGTCAGACCCAGTACTTC.

The CDR3 nucleotides are TGTGCCAGCAGCCGAACCCGGGGGTCTGGTCAGCCCCAGCATTTT. It yields the protein CASSRTRGSGQPQHF. V is TRBV7-2 and J is TRBJ1-5; maybe TRBD1 (5 bases). CDR3 length equals 15 residues. V was pared by 5 bases and J by 6 bases, with 17 bases between. Per germline, CDR1 SGHTA and CDR2 FQGNSA.

The chain carries TRBV7-8 and TRBJ1-5; D may be TRBD1 (5 bases). Trimming shortened V by 5 bases and J by 5 bases, and 16 bases separated the two germline ends. The CDR3 runs to 15 residues. Per the germline V gene, CDR1 is SGHVS and CDR2 is FQNEAQ. The CDR3 region is CASSPTNVGHQPQHF. The CDR3 nucleotides are TGTGCCAGCAGCCCAACAAACGTGGGGCATCAGCCCCAGCATTTT.

The rearrangement uses TRBV5-1 and TRBJ1-4; 7 bases agree with TRBD1. V gave up 1 base and J gave up 5 bases; unmatched junction bases: 5. Germline CDR1 reads SGHRS; CDR2 reads YFSETQ. The CDR3 sequence is 15 residues long. CDR3 amino acids: CASSLSGGQNEKLFF. DNA for the CDR3: TGCGCCAGCAGCTTGTCAGGGGGTCAAAATGAAAAACTGTTTTTT.

The CDR3 sequence is CASSQDEGAGANVLTF. CDR3 nucleotide sequence: TGTGCCAGCAGCCAAGATGAAGGGGCCGGGGCCAACGTCCTGACTTTC. V is TRBV4-2 and J is TRBJ2-6, with D perhaps matching TRBD1 (5 bases). The length of the CDR3 is 16 residues. V lost 0 bases to trimming and J lost 4 bases, with 10 bases between them. Germline V gene lookup returns CDR1 LGHNA and CDR2 YNFKEQ.

In this sample, this clone turned up once. The V call is TRBV6-5, the J call TRBJ1-6; 7 bases align to TRBD1. CDR3 length equals 16 residues. V was clipped by 2 bases and J by 7 bases; unmatched bases: 8. Germline loops: CDR1 MNHEY, CDR2 SVGAGI. CDR3 sequence reads: CASSYATGVGNSPLHF. The CDR3, as DNA: TGTGCCAGCAGTTACGCCACAGGGGTAGGAAATTCACCCCTCCACTTT.

This chain links TRBV30 with TRBJ1-4, with TRBD1 matching 10 bases. V lost 1 base, J lost 8 bases, and 7 bases stayed unmatched. The CDR3 totals 15 residues. CDR1 and CDR2 (germline): GTSNPN, SVGIG (reference sequence). The CDR3 DNA follows: TGTGCCTGGAGTGCGCGGACAGGGGGAAGGGAAAAACTGTTTTTT. It specifies CAWSARTGGREKLFF.

The chain is built from TRBV5-6 and TRBJ1-2, with TRBD1 identical over 7 bases. This CDR3 has 14 amino acids. CDR1 and CDR2 (germline): SGHDT, YYEEEE. The trim removed 4 bases at V and 3 bases at J, leaving 6 bases unmatched. The CDR3 reads CASSTRDSHYGYTF. The CDR3 DNA reads as TGTGCCAGCAGCACCCGGGACAGCCACTATGGCTACACCTTC. The whole variable domain, remainder taken from reference TRBV5-6 and TRBJ1-2, is DAGVTQSPTHLIKTRGQQVTLRCSPKSGHDTVSWYQQALGQGPQFIFQYYEEEERQRGNFPDRFSGHQFPNYSSELNVNALLLGDSALYLCASSTRDSHYGYTFGSGTRLTVV.

This rearrangement joins TRBV6-1 to TRBJ2-5; 10 nucleotides align to TRBD1. There are 15 residues in the CDR3. Germline CDR1 MNHNS, CDR2 SASEGT. V dropped 6 bases and J dropped 5; count of bases not matched to a gene: 9. CDR3 region: CASRGTGEVEETQYF. The CDR3 DNA sequence: TGTGCCAGCAGGGGGACAGGGGAGGTTGAGGAGACCCAGTACTTC.

The rearrangement uses TRBV4-3 and TRBJ2-7, with D perhaps TRBD1 or TRBD2 (5 bases each). The CDR3 is 18 residues long. V was cut by 2 bases and J by 2 bases, with 22 bases left in between. Germline CDR1 reads LGHNA; CDR2 reads YSLEER. CDR3 in DNA: TGCGCCAGCAGCCAATACATTGGGCCCGGGACCGGAGCCTACGAGCAGTACTTC. The encoded protein is CASSQYIGPGTGAYEQYF.

The gene calls are TRBV30 and TRBJ1-1, with a weak D call TRBD1 (5 bases). The germline V gene encodes CDR1 GTSNPN and CDR2 SVGIG (reference sequence). V lost 5 bases and J lost 5, with 15 bases in between. The CDR3 contains 13 residues. CDR3 loop: CAWEPRDLTEAFF. The CDR3 bases are TGTGCCTGGGAGCCCCGGGACCTGACTGAAGCTTTCTTT.

This clone appeared a single time. The V gene is TRBV10-3, the J gene TRBJ2-7, with TRBD1 as a possible D gene (6 bases). Germline CDR1 is ENHRY and CDR2 is SYGVKD. The CDR3 loop spans 13 amino acids. V gave up 2 bases and J gave up 2 bases, with 7 bases separating them. The CDR3 nucleotides are TGTGCCATCAGTGAGAAGGGGGCCTACGAGCAGTACTTC. Protein product: CAISEKGAYEQYF.

The V and J genes are TRBV19 and TRBJ1-1, with 10 bases fitting TRBD1. Germline CDR1 reads LNHDA; CDR2 reads SQIVND (reference sequence). Trimming took 0 bases from V and 3 from J; bases not matched to a gene: 4. This CDR3 contains 16 residues. CDR3 DNA sequence: TGTGCCAGTAGTATAGATCCGGACAGGGGGGACACTGAAGCTTTCTTT. It translates to CASSIDPDRGDTEAFF.

V is TRBV7-3 and J is TRBJ2-1, with unresolved D. Germline V gene lookup returns CDR1 SGHTA and CDR2 FQGTGA. V lost 2 bases and J 2 bases, leaving 10 bases between the germline ends. This CDR3 is 15 amino acids long. The CDR3 nucleotides are TGTGCCAGCAGCTTAGGGGTGGGTACCTACAATGAGCAGTTCTTC. It yields the protein CASSLGVGTYNEQFF.

V and J are TRBV6-1 and TRBJ1-5, with D perhaps TRBD1 (6 bases). The CDR3 loop spans 14 amino acids. From germline, CDR1 is MNHNS and CDR2 SASEGT. Trimming left V 6 bases short and J 7 bases short, with 16 bases between. The CDR3 sequence: CASRESGDGQPQHF. The CDR3, as DNA: TGTGCCAGCAGAGAATCAGGGGACGGACAGCCCCAGCATTTT.

The chain has TRBV19 and TRBJ1-6; 7 bases are a match to TRBD1. Losses at the gene ends were 6 bases for V and 8 bases for J; bases not matched to a gene: 10. This CDR3 has 15 residues. Germline V gene data show CDR1 as LNHDA and CDR2 as SQIVND (reference sequence). The CDR3 region is CASRNRGPVDSPLHF. The CDR3 DNA is TGTGCCAGTAGAAACAGGGGCCCCGTTGATTCACCCCTCCACTTT.